The 7 T cell receptor beta chains presented below share a single source sample, sequenced in a study of T cells in Graves' hyperthyroidism and ophthalmopathy. Regions amplified from RNA transcripts were the TCR beta CDR3 regions. First-round RT-PCR with HTBI primers amplified the TCR CDR3 region. TCRdb passed the multiplex PCR reads through MiXCR, listing each CDR3 protein once. There are about 500,000 distinct CDR3 sequences in the sample; roughly an eighth occur only once, and around 17% lies in the top ten. The sample comprised blood. All receptors derive from a woman aged 18-35 years with Graves' hyperthyroidism.

In regard to this clonotype: This may arise from a read error, as a much more abundant clone is one base away. The chain uses TRBV3-1 and TRBJ2-1; 13 bases match TRBD2. This CDR3 is 15 amino acids long. Germline values: CDR1 LGHDT, CDR2 YNNKEL (reference sequence). The CDR3 region has the DNA TGTGCCGGCAGCCTACGGACTAGCGGGAGTCTCGGGGAGTTCTTC. Its translation is CAGSLRTSGSLGEFF.

In its sample, this clonotype was seen many times. This chain connects TRBV3-1 to TRBJ2-5; 11 positions match TRBD2. The germline V gene encodes CDR1 LGHDT and CDR2 YNNKEL (reference sequence). The length of the CDR3 is 16 residues. Trimming removed 6 bases from V and 4 bases from J; junction bases left unmatched: 10. CDR3 residues: CASRDSLAGGGETQYF. CDR3 DNA sequence: TGTGCCAGCAGGGACTCCCTAGCGGGAGGTGGAGAGACCCAGTACTTC.

The chain links TRBV4-1 to TRBJ2-7; D perhaps matches TRBD2 (6 bases). Germline V lookup: CDR1 MGHRA, CDR2 YSYEKL. Trimming took 3 bases from V and 6 from J, leaving 9 bases between them. The length of the CDR3 is 12 residues. The CDR3 coding sequence is TGCGCCAGCAGCCATTCTAGCGCCGAGCAGTACTTC. This gives the protein CASSHSSAEQYF.

This clonotype was seen at least ten times. This chain connects TRBV27 to TRBJ2-5, with 7 bases fitting TRBD2. This CDR3 has 14 residues. V was clipped by 2 bases and J by 2 bases; unmatched bases: 2. CDR1 and CDR2 from the germline V gene are MNHEY and SMNVEV (reference sequence). The CDR3: CASSLTGGQETQYF. In nucleotides, the CDR3 is TGTGCCAGCAGTTTAACGGGGGGTCAAGAGACCCAGTACTTC.

This clonotype was observed a few times. This chain joins TRBV7-8 and TRBJ2-3; 16 bases are shared with TRBD2. Germline V CDR1 and CDR2: SGHVS, FQNEAQ. This CDR3 region has 20 residues. V trimming: 5 bases; J trimming: 1 base; junction bases outside the gene matches: 12. CDR3 residues: CASSPGTSGRGPKGTDTQYF. Written as DNA, the CDR3 is TGTGCCAGCAGCCCGGGGACTAGCGGGAGGGGCCCGAAGGGCACAGATACGCAGTATTTT.

This clonotype was seen a few times. The chain uses TRBV29-1 and TRBJ1-4; D uncertain. Germline CDR1 and CDR2: SQVTM and ANQGSEA. The V gene lost 4 bases and the J gene lost 7 bases, with 10 bases spanning the gap. The CDR3 extends over 12 amino acids. The CDR3 here is CSVVGEGEKLFF. The CDR3, as DNA: TGCAGCGTTGTGGGTGAGGGTGAAAAACTGTTTTTT. The variable domain in full, with the rest retrieved from reference TRBV29-1 and TRBJ1-4, is SAVISQKPSRDICQRGTSLTIQCQVDSQVTMMFWYRQQPGQSLTLIATANQGSEATYESGFVIDKFPISRPNLTFSTLTVSNMSPEDSSIYLCSVVGEGEKLFFGSGTQLSVL.

In this sample, this clonotype turned up many times. The gene calls are TRBV10-2 and TRBJ2-1; the match to TRBD2 covers 11 bases. Looked up from germline, CDR1 is WSHSY and CDR2 is SAAADI. This CDR3 region has 15 residues. Germline trimming cut 2 bases from V and 7 bases from J; bases unmatched to any gene: 4. The CDR3 region is CASSERLAGTNEQFF. The CDR3 region has the DNA TGCGCCAGCAGTGAGAGACTAGCGGGAACAAATGAGCAGTTCTTC.